The 23 T cell receptor beta chains in this list originate from one sample, sequenced in a study of cytomegalovirus exposure and HLA in healthy donors. With 60 Vbeta and 13 Jbeta primers, the PCR was carried out. Measured with immunoSEQ multiplex PCR; TCRdb has only the in-frame clones, and not every one. The data hold roughly 86,000 clones, with approximately 68% observed a single time. What was sequenced was PBMCs. The source of these receptors is a woman aged 45-60 years in good health and CMV-seropositive.

This clone has a handful of counts. The CDR3 bases are TGTGCCAGCGGGAGGGATTTTAGGGGGAACACTGAAGCTTTCTTT. It codes for CASGRDFRGNTEAFF. The V and J genes are TRBV6-5 and TRBJ1-1, with TRBD1 as a possible D gene (5 bases). V gave up 8 bases and J gave up 1 base, with 17 bases separating them. Germline CDR1 and CDR2: MNHEY and SVGAGI. This CDR3 comprises 15 residues.

The chain employs TRBV28 and TRBJ1-2, with a tentative D call TRBD1 (5 bases). The CDR3 totals 13 residues. V shed 7 bases and J shed 4 bases, with 13 bases lying between them. Germline-derived CDR1 and CDR2 are MDHEN and SYDVKM. CDR3 nucleotide sequence: TGTGCCAGCACCGTCATGACAGCCTATGGCTACACCTTC. Protein sequence: CASTVMTAYGYTF.

The genes are TRBV9 and TRBJ2-7, with unresolved D. Trimming stripped 4 bases from V and 6 bases from J, with 14 bases between. The CDR3 runs to 13 residues. Per the germline V gene, CDR1 is SGDLS and CDR2 is YYNGEE. The CDR3, as DNA: TGTGCCAGCAGCCCTGTTTACACGGGCGAGCAGTACTTC. Amino acid sequence: CASSPVYTGEQYF.

In its sample, this clone was seen a few times. V is TRBV9 and J is TRBJ1-4, with 7 positions matching TRBD1. Trimming removed 0 bases from V and 5 bases from J; junction bases left unmatched: 10. The CDR3 spans 17 residues. CDR1 and CDR2 from the germline V gene are SGDLS and YYNGEE. CDR3 nucleotides: TGTGCCAGCAGCGTAGGGCAGGGGGGCCGCCAAAATGAAAAACTGTTTTTT. It specifies CASSVGQGGRQNEKLFF.

A few counts support this clone. The chain joins TRBV28 to TRBJ1-1, with D unresolved. Trimming removed 3 bases from V and 6 bases from J, with 5 bases in between. In germline, CDR1 is MDHEN, CDR2 SYDVKM. This CDR3 has 11 residues. The CDR3 protein is CASSFSAEAFF. In DNA form, the CDR3 reads TGTGCCAGCAGTTTTAGCGCTGAAGCTTTCTTT. The variable domain in full, completed from reference TRBV28 and TRBJ1-1, reads DVKVTQSSRYLVKRTGEKVFLECVQDMDHENMFWYRQDPGLGLRLIYFSYDVKMKEKGDIPEGYSVSREKKERFSLILESASTNQTSMYLCASSFSAEAFFGQGTRLTVV.

The CDR3: CASSLDRGSYEQYF. DNA of the CDR3: TGCGCCAGCAGCTTGGACAGGGGGTCTTACGAGCAGTACTTC. The chain carries TRBV5-1 and TRBJ2-7; 8 positions agree with TRBD1. The ends lost 0 bases at V and 4 bases at J; junction bases unmatched: 3. This CDR3 spans 14 amino acids. Per germline, CDR1 SGHRS and CDR2 YFSETQ. Full variable domain (missing parts from reference TRBV5-1 and TRBJ2-7): KAGVTQTPRYLIKTRGQQVTLSCSPISGHRSVSWYQQTPGQGLQFLFEYFSETQRNKGNFPGRFSGRQFSNSRSEMNVSTLELGDSALYLCASSLDRGSYEQYFGPGTRLTVT.

The chain combines TRBV5-1 with TRBJ1-6; possible D gene TRBD1, 6 bases. Trimming left V 1 base short and J 6 bases short, with 8 bases between. Germline V CDR1 and CDR2: SGHRS, YFSETQ. This CDR3 region has 14 residues. CDR3 sequence: CASSLRTANSPLHF. The CDR3 nucleotides are TGCGCCAGCAGCTTGAGGACAGCTAATTCACCCCTCCACTTT.

This clone was seen just once. The same CDR3 is also encoded by other DNA sequences in this sample. This chain uses TRBV7-9 with TRBJ1-2, with D maybe TRBD1 (5 bases). The CDR3 length is 13 residues. CDR1 is SEHNR and CDR2 is FQNEAQ in the germline V gene (reference sequence). V was clipped by 3 bases and J by 4 bases, with 9 bases between them. CDR3 sequence: CASSLGGGYGYTF. DNA for the CDR3: TGTGCCAGCAGCTTGGGGGGGGGCTATGGCTACACCTTC.

This clone occurred a few times. The rearrangement joins TRBV7-6 to TRBJ2-2; the match to TRBD1 covers 8 bases. The CDR3 is 18 residues long. The junction had 9 bases not matched to a gene; V was cut back by 2 bases and J by 1 base. CDR1 is SGHVS, CDR2 FNYEAQ, per germline. CDR3 region: CASSLPETGAENTGELFF. DNA for the CDR3: TGTGCCAGCAGCTTACCAGAGACAGGGGCAGAGAACACCGGGGAGCTGTTTTTT.

This clone came up a few times. The gene calls are TRBV6-1 and TRBJ1-1; 8 nucleotides align to TRBD1. J gave up 6 bases and V 7 bases, and 10 bases lay outside the gene matches. There are 14 residues in the CDR3. The germline V gene encodes CDR1 MNHNS and CDR2 SASEGT. The DNA for the CDR3 is TGTGCCAGCAAACCTAACCAGGGGGCGGCTGAAGCTTTCTTT. This encodes CASKPNQGAAEAFF.

V gene TRBV25-1 combines with J gene TRBJ2-2; maybe TRBD1 (5 bases). Germline CDR1 and CDR2: MGHDK and SYGVNS. The CDR3 has 14 residues. Trimming removed 6 bases from V and 0 bases from J, with 8 bases in between. The CDR3 nucleotides read TGTGCCAGCAGAAAGGGGCCGAACACCGGGGAGCTGTTTTTT. As protein: CASRKGPNTGELFF.

The chain combines TRBV6-1 with TRBJ2-5; TRBD1 might be the D (5 bases). Between the trimmed V and J ends, which lost 5 bases and 5 bases, there was a span of 15 bases. Looked up from germline, CDR1 is MNHNS and CDR2 is SASEGT. This CDR3 has 14 amino acids. CDR3 loop: CASSISRVGETQYF. The DNA for the CDR3 is TGTGCCAGCAGTATTTCCAGGGTGGGTGAGACCCAGTACTTC.

This chain links TRBV7-2 with TRBJ2-7; 7 bases are a match to TRBD1. Germline trimming cut 1 base from V and 2 bases from J; bases unmatched to any gene: 8. This CDR3 has 16 residues. CDR1 SGHTA and CDR2 FQGNSA come from the germline V gene. CDR3 in DNA: TGTGCCAGCAGCTTAGACCCGACAGGGTCAACCTACGAGCAGTACTTC. Protein: CASSLDPTGSTYEQYF.

This rearrangement joins TRBV27 to TRBJ2-7, with 8 nucleotides matching TRBD1. The V gene end was trimmed by 5 bases and the J gene end by 0 bases; junction bases not matched to a gene: 9. The CDR3 has 16 amino acids. Germline CDR1 MNHEY, CDR2 SMNVEV (reference sequence). The CDR3 DNA reads TGTGCCAGCAGTCCGACGACAGGGGAGGTCTCCTACGAGCAGTACTTC. Its translation is CASSPTTGEVSYEQYF.

V usage is TRBV30 and J usage is TRBJ2-7; TRBD1 is a possible D gene (5 bases). Germline V gives CDR1 GTSNPN, CDR2 SVGIG (reference sequence). The CDR3 loop spans 13 amino acids. V lost 6 bases and J lost 5, with 17 bases in between. The CDR3 region is CACRGGALDEQYF. The CDR3, as DNA: TGTGCCTGTAGAGGTGGGGCTTTGGACGAGCAGTACTTC.

This clone showed up just once. The rearrangement joins TRBV7-2 to TRBJ1-1; possible D gene TRBD1, 6 bases. Per the germline V gene, CDR1 is SGHTA and CDR2 is FQGNSA. V lost 1 base and J lost 6, with 12 bases in between. The CDR3 runs to 14 residues. The CDR3 is CASSLGLGGPEAFF. The CDR3 DNA reads as TGTGCCAGCAGCTTAGGATTGGGGGGGCCTGAAGCTTTCTTT.

This sequence joins TRBV19 and TRBJ1-1, with no clear D. CDR3 length: 11 amino acids. The germline V gene has CDR1 LNHDA and CDR2 SQIVND (reference sequence). V gave up 7 bases and J gave up 4 bases, with 7 bases separating them. The CDR3 DNA sequence: TGTGCCAGTACGGGTGCCACTGAAGCTTTCTTT. It yields the protein CASTGATEAFF.

In its sample, this clone was seen a few times. The chain has TRBV2 and TRBJ1-2; the D is unclear. CDR1 and CDR2 (germline): SNHLY, FYNNEI. Trimming pared 3 bases from V and 4 bases from J, leaving 9 bases between. CDR3 length: 13 residues. The DNA for the CDR3 is TGTGCCAGCAGTGAGGAGGCCTCCTATGGCTACACCTTC. Protein sequence: CASSEEASYGYTF.

V usage is TRBV5-4 and J usage is TRBJ1-2; the D is unclear. This CDR3 is 15 amino acids long. The V gene's germline CDR1 is SGHNT and CDR2 YYREEE (reference sequence). Trimming shortened V by 0 bases and J by 2 bases, and 11 bases separated the two germline ends. In nucleotides, the CDR3 is TGTGCCAGCAGCTTGGCTGGCGGATCAAACTATGGCTACACCTTC. Encoded protein: CASSLAGGSNYGYTF. The variable domain in full, with the rest retrieved from reference TRBV5-4 and TRBJ1-2, is ETGVTQSPTHLIKTRGQQVTLRCSSQSGHNTVSWYQQALGQGPQFIFQYYREEENGRGNFPPRFSGLQFPNYSSELNVNALELDDSALYLCASSLAGGSNYGYTFGSGTRLTVV.

Only a few counts were recorded for this clone. Other DNA sequences in this specimen translate into the identical CDR3. The chain couples TRBV19 to TRBJ2-7, with 7 nucleotides matching TRBD1. This CDR3 spans 13 amino acids. V shed 5 bases and J 1 base; nucleotides not matched to a gene: 2. The germline V gene has CDR1 LNHDA and CDR2 SQIVND (reference sequence). In nucleotides, the CDR3 is TGTGCCAGTAGTCCGGGACAGTCCTACGAGCAGTACTTC. It codes for CASSPGQSYEQYF.

The chain recombines TRBV7-2 with TRBJ2-3, with TRBD2 identical over 7 bases. The CDR3 covers 14 residues. Germline loops: CDR1 SGHTA, CDR2 FQGNSA. The V and J ends lost 1 base and 5 bases, in that order; junction bases with no gene match: 3. The CDR3: CASSLETSQDTQYF. The DNA for the CDR3 is TGTGCCAGCAGCTTAGAGACTAGCCAAGATACGCAGTATTTT. The whole variable domain, remainder taken from reference TRBV7-2 and TRBJ2-3, is GAGVSQSPSNKVTEKGKDVELRCDPISGHTALYWYRQSLGQGLEFLIYFQGNSAPDKSGLPSDRFSAERTGGSVSTLTIQRTQQEDSAVYLCASSLETSQDTQYFGPGTRLTVL.

This clone was seen a handful of times. V usage is TRBV28 and J usage is TRBJ1-1; 7 nucleotides match TRBD1. With 4 bases clipped from V and 3 bases from J, the junction kept 5 bases outside the gene matches. The CDR3 contains 14 residues. CDR1 and CDR2 from the germline V gene are MDHEN and SYDVKM. CDR3 DNA sequence: TGTGCCAGCAGTTCAGGGGGTAGTCACACTGAAGCTTTCTTT. Protein product: CASSSGGSHTEAFF.

V is TRBV28 and J is TRBJ1-1; perhaps TRBD1 as D (5 bases). Deletions cut 4 bases from V and 1 base from J, with 13 bases between. Germline V CDR1 and CDR2: MDHEN, SYDVKM. The CDR3 is made up of 15 amino acids. The DNA of the CDR3 is TGTGCCAGCAGTTGGGGCGGGGGACGGAACACTGAAGCTTTCTTT. Its protein product is CASSWGGGRNTEAFF.